This TCR beta chain was captured in a study of T-cell reconstitution after alpha-beta-depleted transplantation in children. A TCRbeta library incorporating unique molecular identifiers was prepared. TCRdb called the PCR reads again in MiXCR, with one record for every CDR3 protein. The sample contains roughly 590,000 distinct CDR3 sequences, 16% of which appear only once. This CDR3 region has 14 residues. CDR1 and CDR2 from the germline V gene are DFQATT and SNEGSKA (reference sequence). The ends were cut back, 0 bases at V and 0 bases at J, with 6 bases in the middle. This clonotype was counted a few times.

The source is a human donor who donated a stem cell graft to a child with acute myeloid leukemia. Material: PBMCs from the stem cell graft donor, obtained from the stem cell graft. This sequence joins TRBV20-1 and TRBJ1-5; D unclear. CDR3 residues: CSAREPYSNQPQHF. CDR3 nucleotides: TGCAGTGCTAGAGAACCTTATAGCAATCAGCCCCAGCATTTT.